A selection of T cell receptor beta chains follows, all from one sample in a study of CD8 T cells in Susac syndrome. TCRdb ran MiXCR on the immunoSEQ multiplex PCR reads and lists one entry per CDR3 protein. Among some 240,000 distinct CDR3 sequences listed, roughly 95% were seen once. Sequenced: CD4+ T cells from PBMCs. The source of these receptors is a human donor with Susac syndrome. Both conserved end residues are part of each CDR3. Each record gives: clone size, V gene, J gene, D gene, CDR3 protein, CDR3 DNA. A D gene is named only where the DNA matches it firmly. The listing skips clone size in some rows; elsewhere it reads once, few, many or a size class.

-,TRBV21-1,TRBJ1-2,-,CASSKGLLSVYGYTF,TGTGCCAGCAGCAAAGGACTTTTATCCGTCTATGGCTACACCTTC
-,TRBV11-2,TRBJ2-1,-,CAGAARSYNEQFF,TGCGCTGGGGCGGCCCGCTCCTACAATGAGCAGTTCTTC
-,TRBV29-1,TRBJ2-6,-,CSVQLGGRTNVLTF,TGCAGCGTTCAGCTTGGCGGGCGTACCAACGTCCTGACTTTC
-,TRBV9,TRBJ2-6,TRBD2,CASSLLAPGSGANVLTF,TGTGCCAGCAGTTTACTAGCGCCTGGCTCTGGGGCCAACGTCCTGACTTTC
-,TRBV5-1,TRBJ2-5,-,CASSLDETQYF,TGTGCCAGCAGCTTGGATGAGACCCAGTACTTC
-,TRBV29-1,TRBJ2-7,-,CSAERVNPYEQYF,TGCAGCGCTGAACGGGTAAACCCCTACGAGCAGTACTTC
-,TRBV12-3/TRBV12-4,TRBJ2-3,-,CASSEVDTQYF,TGTGCCAGTTCCGAGGTGGATACGCAGTATTTT
-,TRBV21-1,TRBJ2-2,-,CASSIWDRRDGELFF,TGTGCCAGCAGCATTTGGGACAGGAGGGACGGGGAGCTGTTTTTT
-,TRBV6-6,TRBJ2-5,TRBD1,CASSYPRQGRETQYF,TGTGCCAGCAGTTACCCGAGACAGGGAAGAGAGACCCAGTACTTC
-,TRBV13,TRBJ1-1,-,CASSLDRGSLMNTEAFF,TGTGCCAGCAGCTTAGATCGGGGGTCACTAATGAACACTGAAGCTTTCTTT
-,TRBV5-6,TRBJ1-1,-,CASTFTASEAFF,TGTGCCAGCACCTTCACGGCAAGTGAAGCTTTCTTT
once,TRBV7-8,TRBJ2-3,-,CASSATRDPVTDTQYF,TGTGCCAGCAGCGCAACTAGGGACCCAGTCACAGATACGCAGTATTTT
-,TRBV4-1,TRBJ1-3,TRBD1,CASGTGISGNTIYF,TGCGCCAGCGGGACAGGGATCTCTGGAAACACCATATATTTT
once,TRBV18,TRBJ2-7,TRBD2,CASSTTTSGRFQEQYF,TGTGCCAGCTCAACGACGACTAGCGGGAGGTTTCAAGAGCAGTACTTC
-,TRBV30,TRBJ2-3,-,CAWTGADTQYF,TGTGCCTGGACTGGCGCAGATACGCAGTATTTT
-,TRBV20-1,TRBJ2-1,TRBD1,CSAVVGTGGRNEQFF,TGCAGTGCTGTAGTAGGGACAGGGGGCCGCAATGAGCAGTTCTTC
-,TRBV29-1,TRBJ2-1,TRBD1,CSVGDPGQGGNEQFF,TGCAGCGTTGGGGACCCGGGACAGGGAGGTAATGAGCAGTTCTTC
-,TRBV29-1,TRBJ1-1,TRBD1,CSGRQGTNTEAFF,TGCAGCGGTAGACAGGGAACGAACACTGAAGCTTTCTTT
-,TRBV29-1,TRBJ2-3,-,CSVRAHSTDTQYF,TGCAGCGTGCGGGCACATAGCACAGATACGCAGTATTTT
-,TRBV4-1,TRBJ1-4,-,CASSQQPRAPNEKLFF,TGCGCCAGCAGCCAACAACCCCGCGCGCCTAATGAAAAACTGTTTTTT
-,TRBV30,TRBJ2-1,-,CAWSGGLDEQFF,TGTGCCTGGAGCGGGGGACTGGATGAGCAGTTCTTC
-,TRBV29-1,TRBJ1-2,TRBD1,CSVDAAGGSGYTF,TGCAGCGTTGATGCGGCAGGGGGTAGTGGCTACACCTTC
-,TRBV7-8,TRBJ1-5,-,CASSLVQGGGPQHF,TGTGCCAGCAGCTTAGTCCAGGGAGGAGGGCCCCAGCATTTT
-,TRBV5-1,TRBJ1-1,-,CASSWTGRAMNTEAFF,TGCGCCAGCAGCTGGACGGGCAGGGCCATGAACACTGAAGCTTTCTTT
-,TRBV5-1,TRBJ2-1,TRBD2,CASSFRTSGRGEQFF,TGCGCCAGCAGCTTTCGGACTAGCGGGAGGGGTGAGCAGTTCTTC
-,TRBV12-3/TRBV12-4,TRBJ2-5,TRBD1,CASSLPTGARETQYF,TGTGCCAGCAGTTTGCCGACAGGGGCCCGAGAGACCCAGTACTTC
-,TRBV9,TRBJ1-1,-,CASSVTDGWTEAFF,TGTGCCAGCAGCGTGACAGACGGGTGGACTGAAGCTTTCTTT
-,TRBV6-5,TRBJ1-2,-,CATRRGHGYTF,TGTGCCACACGCCGGGGCCACGGCTACACCTTC
-,TRBV5-1,TRBJ1-2,TRBD1,CASSLGQGRDYGYTF,TGCGCCAGCAGCTTGGGACAGGGGCGAGACTATGGCTACACCTTC
-,TRBV30,TRBJ1-4,TRBD1,CACDPTGQKLFF,TGTGCCTGTGACCCGACAGGGCAAAAACTGTTTTTT
-,TRBV3-1,TRBJ1-1,-,CASSHGRGYGNTEAFF,TGTGCCAGCAGCCACGGGAGAGGGTACGGGAACACTGAAGCTTTCTTT
-,TRBV20-1,TRBJ2-6,-,CSAPDSLSGANVLTF,TGCAGTGCTCCCGACAGCCTCTCTGGGGCCAACGTCCTGACTTTC
-,TRBV18,TRBJ1-2,-,CASSPGPNYGYTF,TGTGCCAGCTCACCTGGGCCGAACTATGGCTACACCTTC
-,TRBV9,TRBJ2-5,TRBD2,CASSGGLAGGKETQYF,TGTGCCAGCAGCGGTGGACTAGCGGGAGGGAAAGAGACCCAGTACTTC
-,TRBV15,TRBJ1-2,-,CATSRVEGHNYGYTF,TGTGCCACCAGCAGAGTAGAAGGGCATAACTATGGCTACACCTTC
-,TRBV4-1,TRBJ1-1,-,CASSQDGAGMNTEAFF,TGCGCCAGCAGCCAAGATGGGGCAGGCATGAACACTGAAGCTTTCTTT
-,TRBV27,TRBJ2-7,TRBD2,CASRSSGSGNEQYF,TGTGCCAGCAGATCTAGCGGGAGTGGCAACGAGCAGTACTTC
-,TRBV2,TRBJ2-7,-,CASGTGGYEQYF,TGTGCCAGCGGGACTGGAGGCTACGAGCAGTACTTC
-,TRBV20-1,TRBJ2-7,-,CSARKLSQGSYEQYF,TGCAGTGCTAGAAAGCTCTCACAGGGCTCCTACGAGCAGTACTTC
-,TRBV27,TRBJ2-7,-,CASSPWGREQYF,TGTGCCAGCAGCCCCTGGGGTCGCGAGCAGTACTTC
-,TRBV20-1,TRBJ1-5,TRBD1,CSASDRTGQHSNQPQHF,TGCAGTGCTAGCGACCGGACAGGGCAGCATAGCAATCAGCCCCAGCATTTT